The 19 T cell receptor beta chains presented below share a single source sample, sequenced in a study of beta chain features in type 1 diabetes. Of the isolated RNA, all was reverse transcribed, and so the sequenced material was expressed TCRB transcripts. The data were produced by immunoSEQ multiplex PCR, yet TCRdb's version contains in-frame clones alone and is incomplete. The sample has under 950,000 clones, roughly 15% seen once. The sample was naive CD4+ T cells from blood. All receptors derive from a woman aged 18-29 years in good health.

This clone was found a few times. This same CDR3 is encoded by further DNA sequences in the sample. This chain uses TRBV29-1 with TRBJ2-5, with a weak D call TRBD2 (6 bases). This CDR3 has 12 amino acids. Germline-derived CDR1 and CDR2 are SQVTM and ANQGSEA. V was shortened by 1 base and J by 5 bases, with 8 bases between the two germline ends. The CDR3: CSVEGGGETQYF. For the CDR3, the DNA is TGCAGCGTTGAAGGTGGGGGGGAGACCCAGTACTTC.

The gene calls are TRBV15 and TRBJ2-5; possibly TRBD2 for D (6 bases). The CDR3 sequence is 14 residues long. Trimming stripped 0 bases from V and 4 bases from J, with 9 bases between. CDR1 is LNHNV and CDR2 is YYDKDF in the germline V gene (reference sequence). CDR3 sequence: CATSRDGTRETQYF. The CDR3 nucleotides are TGTGCCACCAGCAGAGATGGGACTCGAGAGACCCAGTACTTC.

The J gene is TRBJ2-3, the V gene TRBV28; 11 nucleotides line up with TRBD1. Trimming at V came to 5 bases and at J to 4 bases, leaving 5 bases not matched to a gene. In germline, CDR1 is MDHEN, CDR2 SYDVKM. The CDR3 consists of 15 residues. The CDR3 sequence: CASSGGQGAADTQYF. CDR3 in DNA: TGTGCCAGCAGTGGCGGACAGGGGGCGGCAGATACGCAGTATTTT.

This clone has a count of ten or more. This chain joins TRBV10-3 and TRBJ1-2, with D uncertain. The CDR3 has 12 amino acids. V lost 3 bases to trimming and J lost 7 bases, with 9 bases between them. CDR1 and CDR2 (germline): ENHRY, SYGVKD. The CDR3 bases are TGTGCCATCAGTGACGGGATGAGTGGCTACACCTTC. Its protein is CAISDGMSGYTF.

The CDR3 coding sequence is TGTGCCACGGGTCGAGGGACAGACACCGGGGAGCTGTTTTTT. Its translation: CATGRGTDTGELFF. The chain uses TRBV9 and TRBJ2-2; 7 nucleotides match TRBD1. Germline CDR1 and CDR2: SGDLS and YYNGEE. The junction had 8 bases not matched to a gene; V was cut back by 9 bases and J by 3 bases. This CDR3 is 14 amino acids long.

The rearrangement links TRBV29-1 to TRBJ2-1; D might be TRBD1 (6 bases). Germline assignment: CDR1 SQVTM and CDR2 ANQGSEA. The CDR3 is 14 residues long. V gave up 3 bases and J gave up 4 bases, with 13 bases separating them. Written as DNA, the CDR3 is TGCAGCGTTGAGGGGGCCCCTAGTTACAATGAGCAGTTCTTC. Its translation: CSVEGAPSYNEQFF.

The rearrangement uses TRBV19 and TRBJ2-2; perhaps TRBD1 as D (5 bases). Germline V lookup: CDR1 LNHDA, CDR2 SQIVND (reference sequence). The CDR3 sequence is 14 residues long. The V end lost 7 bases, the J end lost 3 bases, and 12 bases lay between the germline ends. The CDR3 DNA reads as TGTGCCAGTACTCTGGCAGGGTACACCGGGGAGCTGTTTTTT. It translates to CASTLAGYTGELFF.

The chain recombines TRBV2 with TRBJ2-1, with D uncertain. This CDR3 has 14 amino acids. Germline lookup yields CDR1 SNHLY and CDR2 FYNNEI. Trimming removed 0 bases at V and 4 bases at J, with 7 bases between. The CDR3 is CASSEARSYNEQFF. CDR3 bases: TGTGCCAGCAGTGAAGCCCGCTCATACAATGAGCAGTTCTTC. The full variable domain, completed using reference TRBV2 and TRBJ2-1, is EPEVTQTPSHQVTQMGQEVILRCVPISNHLYFYWYRQILGQKVEFLVSFYNNEISEKSEIFDDQFSVERPDGSNFTLKIRSTKLEDSAMYFCASSEARSYNEQFFGPGTRLTVL.

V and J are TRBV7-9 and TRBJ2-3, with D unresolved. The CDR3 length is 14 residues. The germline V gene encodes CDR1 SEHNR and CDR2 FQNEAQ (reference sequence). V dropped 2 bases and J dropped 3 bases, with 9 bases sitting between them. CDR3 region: CASSLSQKTDTQYF. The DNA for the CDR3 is TGTGCCAGCAGCTTATCGCAAAAAACAGATACGCAGTATTTT.

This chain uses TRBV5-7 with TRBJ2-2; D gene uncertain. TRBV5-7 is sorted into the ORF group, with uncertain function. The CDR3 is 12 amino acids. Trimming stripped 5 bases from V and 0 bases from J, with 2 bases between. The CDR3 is CASSANTGELFF. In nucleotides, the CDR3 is TGTGCCAGCAGTGCGAACACCGGGGAGCTGTTTTTT.

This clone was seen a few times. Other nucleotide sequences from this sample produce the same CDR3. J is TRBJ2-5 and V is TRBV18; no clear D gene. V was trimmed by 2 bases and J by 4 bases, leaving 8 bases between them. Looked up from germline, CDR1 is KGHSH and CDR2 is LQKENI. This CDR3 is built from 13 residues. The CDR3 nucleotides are TGTGCCAGCTCACCAACTGGCCGAGAGACCCAGTACTTC. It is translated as CASSPTGRETQYF.

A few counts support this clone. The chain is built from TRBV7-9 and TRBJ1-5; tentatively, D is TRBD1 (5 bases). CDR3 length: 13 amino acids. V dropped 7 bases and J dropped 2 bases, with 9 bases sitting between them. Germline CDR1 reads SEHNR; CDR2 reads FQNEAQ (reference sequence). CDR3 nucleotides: TGTGCCAGCACCCCGGGGGGCAATCAGCCCCAGCATTTT. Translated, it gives CASTPGGNQPQHF.

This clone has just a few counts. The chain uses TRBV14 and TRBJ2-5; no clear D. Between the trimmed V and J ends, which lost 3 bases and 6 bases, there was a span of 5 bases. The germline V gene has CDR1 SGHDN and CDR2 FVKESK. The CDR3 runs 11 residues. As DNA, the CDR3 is TGTGCCAGCAGCCAGGGAAAGACCCAGTACTTC. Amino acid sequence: CASSQGKTQYF.

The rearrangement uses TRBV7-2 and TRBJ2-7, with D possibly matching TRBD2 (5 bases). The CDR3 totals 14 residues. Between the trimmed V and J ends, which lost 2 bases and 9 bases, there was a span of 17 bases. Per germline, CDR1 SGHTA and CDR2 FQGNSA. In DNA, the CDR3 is TGTGCCAGCAGCTTATCGGGTTCGGGATCAGGGCAGTACTTC. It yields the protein CASSLSGSGSGQYF. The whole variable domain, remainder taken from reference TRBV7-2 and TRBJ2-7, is GAGVSQSPSNKVTEKGKDVELRCDPISGHTALYWYRQSLGQGLEFLIYFQGNSAPDKSGLPSDRFSAERTGGSVSTLTIQRTQQEDSAVYLCASSLSGSGSGQYFGPGTRLTVT.

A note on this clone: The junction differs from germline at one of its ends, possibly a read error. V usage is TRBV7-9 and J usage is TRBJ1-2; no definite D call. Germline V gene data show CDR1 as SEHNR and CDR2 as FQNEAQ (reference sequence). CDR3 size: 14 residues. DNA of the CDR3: TGCGCCAGCAGCCAAGATCATGGGAACTATGGCTACACCTTC. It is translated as CASSQDHGNYGYTF.

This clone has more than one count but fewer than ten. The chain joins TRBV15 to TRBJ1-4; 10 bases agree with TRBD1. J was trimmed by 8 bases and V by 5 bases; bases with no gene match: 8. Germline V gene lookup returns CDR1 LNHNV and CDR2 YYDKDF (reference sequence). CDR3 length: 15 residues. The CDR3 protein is CATSPLGQGTEKLFF. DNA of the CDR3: TGTGCCACCAGCCCTCTGGGACAGGGGACCGAAAAACTGTTTTTT.

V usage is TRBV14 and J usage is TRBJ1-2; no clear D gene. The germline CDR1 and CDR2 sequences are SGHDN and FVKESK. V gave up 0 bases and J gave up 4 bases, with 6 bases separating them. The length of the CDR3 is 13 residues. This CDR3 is CASSQDNSYGYTF. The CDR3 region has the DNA TGTGCCAGCAGCCAAGATAACAGCTATGGCTACACCTTC.

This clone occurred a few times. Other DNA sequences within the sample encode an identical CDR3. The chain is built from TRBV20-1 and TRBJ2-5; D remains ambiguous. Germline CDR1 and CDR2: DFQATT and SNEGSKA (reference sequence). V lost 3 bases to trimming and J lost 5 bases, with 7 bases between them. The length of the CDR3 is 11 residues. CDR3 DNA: TGCAGTGCTAGTTACGGGGAGACCCAGTACTTC. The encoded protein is CSASYGETQYF.

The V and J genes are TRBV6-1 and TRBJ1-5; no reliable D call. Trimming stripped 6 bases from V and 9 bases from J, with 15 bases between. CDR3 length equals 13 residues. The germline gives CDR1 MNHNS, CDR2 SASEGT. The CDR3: CASSLALIGPQHF. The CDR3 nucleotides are TGTGCCAGCAGCCTCGCCCTCATAGGGCCCCAGCATTTT.